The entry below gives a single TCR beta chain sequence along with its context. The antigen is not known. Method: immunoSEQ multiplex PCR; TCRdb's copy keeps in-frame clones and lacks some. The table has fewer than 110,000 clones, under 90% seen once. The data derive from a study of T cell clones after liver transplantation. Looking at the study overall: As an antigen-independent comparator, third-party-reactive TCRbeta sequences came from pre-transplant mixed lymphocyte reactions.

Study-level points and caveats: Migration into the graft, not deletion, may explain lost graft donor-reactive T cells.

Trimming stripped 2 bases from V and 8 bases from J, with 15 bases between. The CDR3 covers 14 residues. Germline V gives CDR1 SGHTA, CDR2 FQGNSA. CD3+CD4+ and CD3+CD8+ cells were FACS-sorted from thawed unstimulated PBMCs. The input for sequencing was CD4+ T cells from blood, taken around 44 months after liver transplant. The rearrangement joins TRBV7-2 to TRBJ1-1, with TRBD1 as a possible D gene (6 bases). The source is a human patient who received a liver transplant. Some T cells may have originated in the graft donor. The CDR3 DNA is TGTGCCAGCAGCTTATCTTCGACCGGGACAGAAGCTTTCTTT. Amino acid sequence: CASSLSSTGTEAFF. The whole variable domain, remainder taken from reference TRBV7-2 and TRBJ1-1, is GAGVSQSPSNKVTEKGKDVELRCDPISGHTALYWYRQSLGQGLEFLIYFQGNSAPDKSGLPSDRFSAERTGGSVSTLTIQRTQQEDSAVYLCASSLSSTGTEAFFGQGTRLTVV.